A single sample is the source of the 18 T cell receptor beta chains below, sequenced in a study of PD-1 blockade in classical Hodgkin lymphoma. Indicated time point: newly diagnosed, previously untreated cHL patient sample. Magnetic depletion of unwanted cells isolated CD4+ T cells from thawed PBMCs. Libraries were prepared by immunoSEQ multiplex PCR; TCRdb keeps only in-frame clonotypes and omits some of them. The table shows about 21,000 clones, with around 86% occurring only once. The sequenced sample consisted of CD4+ T cells from blood. The receptors here all came from a human donor with classical Hodgkin lymphoma.

CDR3 DNA sequence: TGTGCCAGCAGCCAAGATTTAAGGGGTTGGGGAGAGACCCAGTACTTC. Protein product: CASSQDLRGWGETQYF. This sequence joins TRBV14 and TRBJ2-5; a possible D gene is TRBD1 (5 bases). CDR3 size: 16 residues. CDR1 SGHDN and CDR2 FVKESK come from the germline V gene. With 0 bases removed from V and 4 bases from J, the gap between germline ends came to 15 bases.

This clone showed up just once. The chain carries TRBV9 and TRBJ2-5, with 9 nucleotides matching TRBD2. The germline gives CDR1 SGDLS, CDR2 YYNGEE. The CDR3 spans 15 residues. With 4 bases clipped from V and 11 bases from J, the junction kept 15 bases outside the gene matches. CDR3 in DNA: TGTGCCAGCAGCCCCGGGGTAGCGGGGGCGAGGGAGCAGTACTTC. This gives the protein CASSPGVAGAREQYF.

This chain uses TRBV27 with TRBJ2-5; 8 positions agree with TRBD2. V was clipped by 5 bases and J by 5 bases; unmatched bases: 13. The CDR3 spans 16 residues. Germline CDR1 reads MNHEY; CDR2 reads SMNVEV (reference sequence). The CDR3 DNA reads as TGTGCCAGCAGTCAAGTAGCGGGACCCCTAGGGGAGACCCAGTACTTC. The encoded protein is CASSQVAGPLGETQYF.

This clone has more than one count but fewer than ten. The chain couples TRBV27 to TRBJ1-1, with TRBD1 matching 9 bases. The CDR3 consists of 15 residues. The V and J ends lost 2 bases and 5 bases, in that order; junction bases with no gene match: 6. Germline assignment: CDR1 MNHEY and CDR2 SMNVEV (reference sequence). The CDR3 DNA sequence: TGTGCCAGCAGTTTAAGAGGGGGGACAGGGACTGAAGCTTTCTTT. Encoded protein: CASSLRGGTGTEAFF.

Only one count was recorded for this clone. This chain joins TRBV13 and TRBJ1-2, with D unresolved. Trimming stripped 3 bases from V and 8 bases from J, with 10 bases between. CDR3 length equals 12 residues. CDR1 is PRHDT, CDR2 FYEKMQ, per germline (reference sequence). CDR3 sequence reads: CASSFVVGGYTF. The CDR3 DNA reads as TGTGCCAGCAGCTTCGTGGTGGGGGGCTACACCTTC.

The CDR3 reads CASSFSGQGAVGEQYF. CDR3 sequence (DNA): TGTGCCAGCAGCTTTTCGGGACAGGGGGCCGTTGGCGAGCAGTACTTC. The rearrangement uses TRBV11-3 and TRBJ2-7; 12 positions match TRBD1. V shed 3 bases, J shed 6 bases, and the junction held 9 bases outside the gene matches. From germline, CDR1 is SGHNT and CDR2 YENEEA. CDR3 length: 16 residues. The complete variable domain, with remaining parts taken from reference TRBV11-3 and TRBJ2-7, reads EAGVVQSPRYKIIEKKQPVAFWCNPISGHNTLYWYLQNLGQGPELLIRYENEEAVDDSQLPKDRFSAERLKGVDSTLKIQPAELGDSAVYLCASSFSGQGAVGEQYFGPGTRLTVT.

This clone was seen just once. This chain uses TRBV6-5 with TRBJ1-6, with D maybe TRBD1 (5 bases). With 6 bases removed from V and 9 bases from J, the gap between germline ends came to 9 bases. This CDR3 contains 12 residues. Germline V gives CDR1 MNHEY, CDR2 SVGAGI. In DNA, the CDR3 is TGTGCCAGCAGCAGGGTTAGTTCACCCCTCCACTTT. Its protein product is CASSRVSSPLHF.

The rearrangement joins TRBV29-1 to TRBJ2-5; D ambiguous. From germline, CDR1 is SQVTM and CDR2 ANQGSEA. The length of the CDR3 is 10 residues. V was shortened by 1 base and J by 7 bases, with 4 bases between the two germline ends. The CDR3 reads CSVEGATQYF. The CDR3 bases are TGCAGCGTTGAAGGGGCGACCCAGTACTTC.

This clone was counted a single time. The gene calls are TRBV28 and TRBJ2-7; D is unresolved. Germline V CDR1 and CDR2: MDHEN, SYDVKM. CDR3 length: 14 residues. The ends were cut back, 3 bases at V and 6 bases at J, with 15 bases in the middle. This chain's CDR3 is CASSLPLFSREQYF. CDR3 coding DNA: TGTGCCAGCAGTTTGCCGCTCTTCTCCCGCGAGCAGTACTTC.

The sample holds one count of this clone. The chain has TRBV5-1 and TRBJ1-5, with D possibly TRBD1 on 6 matching bases. Looked up from germline, CDR1 is SGHRS and CDR2 is YFSETQ. The V gene lost 2 bases and the J gene lost 2 bases, with 11 bases spanning the gap. CDR3 length: 15 amino acids. In DNA, the CDR3 is TGCGCCAGCAGCTTTGGGGGGGCGGGCAATCAGCCCCAGCATTTT. Translating gives CASSFGGAGNQPQHF.

The chain recombines TRBV9 with TRBJ2-5, with 7 positions matching TRBD2. The V gene's germline CDR1 is SGDLS and CDR2 YYNGEE. Trimming removed 4 bases from V and 5 bases from J; junction bases left unmatched: 5. This CDR3 is built from 13 residues. The CDR3 region has the DNA TGTGCCAGCAGCCGGGGGAGGGTTGAGACCCAGTACTTC. Protein sequence: CASSRGRVETQYF.

The V gene is TRBV19, the J gene TRBJ2-2; 7 nucleotides align to TRBD2. The CDR3 loop spans 15 amino acids. CDR1 and CDR2 from the germline V gene are LNHDA and SQIVND (reference sequence). Unmatched junction bases numbered 7, after V lost 5 bases and J lost 4 bases. The CDR3 sequence: CASSPLAASTGELFF. The CDR3 nucleotides are TGTGCCAGTAGTCCGCTAGCGGCAAGCACCGGGGAGCTGTTTTTT. Complete variable domain (other parts from reference TRBV19 and TRBJ2-2): DGGITQSPKYLFRKEGQNVTLSCEQNLNHDAMYWYRQDPGQGLRLIYYSQIVNDFQKGDIAEGYSVSREKKESFPLTVTSAQKNPTAFYLCASSPLAASTGELFFGEGSRLTVL.

The rearrangement uses TRBV5-1 and TRBJ2-7, with D perhaps being TRBD1 or TRBD2 (5 bases each). V lost 4 bases and J lost 2, with 13 bases in between. Germline CDR1 and CDR2: SGHRS and YFSETQ. CDR3 size: 14 residues. The CDR3 sequence is CASSARGHTYEQYF. The DNA of the CDR3 is TGCGCCAGCAGCGCCCGGGGCCACACCTACGAGCAGTACTTC.

The chain employs TRBV7-6 and TRBJ2-7; the D gene is possibly TRBD2 (5 bases). The CDR3 length is 14 residues. Germline assignment: CDR1 SGHVS and CDR2 FNYEAQ. V lost 1 base to trimming and J lost 2 bases, with 9 bases between them. The CDR3 DNA is TGTGCCAGCAGCTTAGGTCCGGGGACCTACGAGCAGTACTTC. Amino acid sequence: CASSLGPGTYEQYF.

This CDR3 reads CASSGLLAGSNEQFF. DNA of the CDR3: TGTGCCAGCAGTGGGCTCCTAGCGGGATCCAATGAGCAGTTCTTC. This chain links TRBV2 with TRBJ2-1; 9 bases are shared with TRBD2. V was clipped by 4 bases and J by 6 bases; unmatched bases: 7. Germline assignment: CDR1 SNHLY and CDR2 FYNNEI. The CDR3 covers 15 residues.

The table lists this clone with a few counts. The V and J genes are TRBV18 and TRBJ2-7; D unresolved. Germline loops: CDR1 KGHSH, CDR2 LQKENI. The germline V and J ends were trimmed by 3 bases and 5 bases, with 14 bases remaining between them. The length of the CDR3 is 14 residues. CDR3: CASSPSPVNHEQYF. As DNA, the CDR3 is TGTGCCAGCTCACCGTCCCCGGTGAACCACGAGCAGTACTTC. The full variable domain, its missing parts supplied by reference TRBV18 and TRBJ2-7, is NAGVMQNPRHLVRRRGQEARLRCSPMKGHSHVYWYRQLPEEGLKFMVYLQKENIIDESGMPKERFSAEFPKEGPSILRIQQVVRGDSAAYFCASSPSPVNHEQYFGPGTRLTVT.

V gene TRBV5-1 combines with J gene TRBJ2-1, with D hard to call. V was cut by 3 bases and J by 10 bases, with 8 bases left in between. Germline CDR1 reads SGHRS; CDR2 reads YFSETQ. The CDR3 sequence is 11 residues long. The CDR3 bases are TGCGCCAGCAGCTGGGAAGGGGAGCAGTTCTTC. It specifies CASSWEGEQFF.

The J gene is TRBJ2-1, the V gene TRBV5-4; 7 bases are a match to TRBD1. With 4 bases clipped from V and 7 bases from J, the junction kept 8 bases outside the gene matches. The length of the CDR3 is 14 residues. Germline loops: CDR1 SGHNT, CDR2 YYREEE (reference sequence). CDR3 loop: CASSPTGFGNEQFF. In DNA form, the CDR3 reads TGTGCCAGCAGCCCGACAGGGTTCGGTAATGAGCAGTTCTTC.